The clone carrying this TCR beta chain appeared once. Its matching antigen is unknown. The data derive from a study of cytomegalovirus exposure and HLA in healthy donors. Whole-study findings and limits: Clonal expansion, a later analysis showed, was greater in HLA-associated TCR beta chains than in equally common others.

Germline-derived CDR1 and CDR2 are SGHTA and FQGNSA. This CDR3 is 12 amino acids long. With 5 bases removed from V and 7 bases from J, the gap between germline ends came to 6 bases. The PCR employed 60 Vbeta primers together with 13 Jbeta primers. Produced via immunoSEQ multiplex PCR; TCRdb's table is partial and in-frame only. The sample shows 90,000 or so clones, under 80% of them seen only once. The source is a man in his fifties or sixties in good health and CMV-seronegative. The rearrangement joins TRBV7-2 to TRBJ1-6; D is undetermined. Sequencing was carried out using PBMCs. DNA of the CDR3: TGTGCCAGCAGCCAGATAAATTCACCCCTCCACTTT. This codes for CASSQINSPLHF.